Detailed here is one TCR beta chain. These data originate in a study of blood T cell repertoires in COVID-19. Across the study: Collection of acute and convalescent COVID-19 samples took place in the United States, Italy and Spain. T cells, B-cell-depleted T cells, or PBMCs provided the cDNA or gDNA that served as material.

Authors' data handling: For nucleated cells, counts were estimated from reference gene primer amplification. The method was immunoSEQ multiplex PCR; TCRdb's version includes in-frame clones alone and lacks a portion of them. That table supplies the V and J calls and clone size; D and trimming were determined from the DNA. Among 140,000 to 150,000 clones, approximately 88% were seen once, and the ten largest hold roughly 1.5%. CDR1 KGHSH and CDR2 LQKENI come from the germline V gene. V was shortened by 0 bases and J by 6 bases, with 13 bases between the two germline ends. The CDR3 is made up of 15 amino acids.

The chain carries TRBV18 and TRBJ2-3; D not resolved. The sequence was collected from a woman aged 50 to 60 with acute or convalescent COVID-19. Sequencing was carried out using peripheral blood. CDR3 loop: CASSPPARRGDTQYF. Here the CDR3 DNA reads TGTGCCAGCTCACCACCGGCTAGGAGAGGCGATACGCAGTATTTT.